This TCR beta chain is from a study of blood T cell repertoires in COVID-19. Study information: The United States, Italy and Spain were the sources of the acute and convalescent COVID-19 samples. In each case, the material was cDNA or gDNA derived from T cells, B-cell-depleted T cells, or PBMCs.

The V gene end was trimmed by 9 bases and the J gene end by 4 bases; junction bases not matched to a gene: 8. This CDR3 contains 14 residues. CDR1 is MNHEY and CDR2 is SVGAGI in the germline V gene. Authors' processing steps: By means of reference gene primer amplification, nucleated cell counts were estimated. Only in-frame clones appear in the TCRdb table, and some are missing; sequencing was by immunoSEQ multiplex PCR. Clonal size and the V and J genes are those of that table, whereas D and trimming came from the DNA. This table has around 380,000 clones, 70% to 85% appearing once. The chain joins TRBV6-5 to TRBJ1-5, with TRBD1 matching 8 bases. This receptor was identified in a human donor with acute or convalescent COVID-19. The donor label of this sample is uncertain. The sample taken for sequencing was peripheral blood. The CDR3 sequence: CASGQGLRNQPQHF. The CDR3 DNA reads as TGTGCCAGTGGACAGGGTTTAAGAAATCAGCCCCAGCATTTT.